This T cell receptor beta chain is from a study of shared clonotypes between healthy human individuals. None of the donors, who were healthy HIV-negative adults, had recently had acute infections or vaccinations. CDR1 MNHNS and CDR2 SASEGT come from the germline V gene. The CDR3 loop spans 15 amino acids. V shed 4 bases, J shed 4 bases, and the junction held 7 bases outside the gene matches. Authors' processing steps: Junction-only immunoSEQ sequences carried no quality scores, so filtering differed. Profiling relied on immunoSEQ multiplex PCR, and the TCRdb table lists in-frame clones only, not all of them. V and J calls and clone size are copied from that table; D and trimming were computed from the DNA. The table has 2 million to 3 million clones, 80% to 95% seen once.

This receptor was taken from a man between 18 and 35 years old in good health. Some clones in this sample may be carry-over from other donors' samples. Material: naive CD4+ T cells from PBMCs. Subset indicated: CD45RA+ positively selected. This chain joins TRBV6-1 and TRBJ1-2; 9 positions match TRBD1. The CDR3 loop is CASSGGTGIPYGYTF. CDR3 coding DNA: TGTGCCAGCAGTGGAGGGACAGGGATCCCCTATGGCTACACCTTC.